The 30 T cell receptor beta chains reported below all come from one sample, sequenced in a study of early T cells in non-severe SARS-CoV-2 infection. One entry per CDR3 protein results from TCRdb running MiXCR on the 5' RACE reads. The top ten clones hold approximately 5.4% of a sample with about 47,000 distinct CDR3 sequences, roughly 9.4% of them seen once. Source: whole blood, taken at baseline. All receptors derive from an adult who was a healthcare worker with PCR-confirmed SARS-CoV-2 infection or an uninfected control (not recorded which).

This sequence joins TRBV7-2 and TRBJ2-2; tentative D call: TRBD2 (5 bases). Between the trimmed V and J ends, which lost 5 bases and 9 bases, there was a span of 13 bases. The germline gives CDR1 SGHTA, CDR2 FQGNSA. There are 13 residues in the CDR3. For the CDR3, the DNA is TGTGCCAGCAGCCTAGGACTCCGTCGGGAGCTGTTTTTT. Translating it yields CASSLGLRRELFF.

This clonotype has at least ten counts. The chain employs TRBV5-1 and TRBJ2-5; D unclear. Germline V gene lookup returns CDR1 SGHRS and CDR2 YFSETQ. V gave up 1 base and J gave up 5 bases, with 9 bases separating them. CDR3 length equals 13 residues. CDR3 sequence reads: CASSLQGIETQYF. The CDR3 DNA reads as TGCGCCAGCAGCTTGCAAGGGATCGAGACCCAGTACTTC.

V is TRBV24-1 and J is TRBJ2-3; 8 nucleotides line up with TRBD1. The J segment lost 1 base and the V segment lost 10 bases, leaving 3 bases of the junction unmatched. From germline, CDR1 is KGHDR and CDR2 SFDVKD. CDR3 length: 13 amino acids. The CDR3 DNA reads as TGTGCCACTGAGGGACAGGGCACAGATACGCAGTATTTT. This sequence encodes CATEGQGTDTQYF.

The table lists this clonotype with many counts. This chain links TRBV6-2 or TRBV6-3 with TRBJ2-2; 13 bases are a match to TRBD2. The CDR3 loop spans 18 amino acids. CDR1 and CDR2 (germline): MNHEY, SVGEGT. Germline trimming cut 2 bases from V and 4 bases from J; bases unmatched to any gene: 7. The DNA for the CDR3 is TGTGCCAGCAGTTACGTGACTAGCGGGAGGAGTACCACCGGGGAGCTGTTTTTT. As protein: CASSYVTSGRSTTGELFF.

This clonotype came up many times. V usage is TRBV7-9 and J usage is TRBJ2-7, with TRBD1 matching 10 bases. Germline CDR1 and CDR2: SEHNR and FQNEAQ (reference sequence). The junction had 9 bases not matched to a gene; V was cut back by 8 bases and J by 5 bases. The CDR3 has 14 amino acids. The CDR3 DNA is TGTGCCAGCGACTCCGGGACAGGGGCGGACGAGCAGTACTTC. This sequence encodes CASDSGTGADEQYF.

This CDR3 reads CASSLPLAGLNTGELFF. The CDR3 DNA reads TGTGCCAGCAGCCTACCTCTAGCGGGATTGAACACCGGGGAGCTGTTTTTT. The chain carries TRBV7-8 and TRBJ2-2; the match to TRBD2 covers 9 bases. This CDR3 is 17 amino acids long. V dropped 5 bases and J dropped 1; count of bases not matched to a gene: 8. Germline V gene sequence: CDR1 SGHVS, CDR2 FQNEAQ.

The J gene is TRBJ1-1, the V gene TRBV5-5; D is unresolved. Per the germline V gene, CDR1 is SGHKS and CDR2 is YYEKEE (reference sequence). The CDR3 loop spans 13 amino acids. V dropped 4 bases and J dropped 0 bases, with 7 bases sitting between them. The CDR3 sequence is CASSPQLNTEAFF. In DNA form, the CDR3 reads TGTGCCAGCAGCCCGCAATTGAACACTGAAGCTTTCTTT.

This clonotype was recorded many times. This chain connects TRBV30 to TRBJ1-6, with 7 bases that match TRBD1. Trimming took 2 bases from V and 10 from J; bases not matched to a gene: 8. Germline V CDR1 and CDR2: GTSNPN, SVGIG (reference sequence). CDR3 length: 14 amino acids. CDR3 sequence reads: CAWSSGGGKSPLHF. The CDR3 DNA follows: TGTGCCTGGAGTAGCGGAGGGGGCAAATCACCCCTCCACTTT. The full variable domain, with the rest looked up from reference TRBV30 and TRBJ1-6, is SQTIHQWPATLVQPVGSPLSLECTVEGTSNPNLYWYRQAAGRGLQLLFYSVGIGQISSEVPQNLSASRPQDRQFILSSKKLLLSDSGFYLCAWSSGGGKSPLHFGNGTRLTVT.

This clonotype was recorded many times. This chain uses TRBV7-2 with TRBJ2-5; TRBD2 aligns across 8 bases. Unmatched junction bases numbered 8, after V lost 3 bases and J lost 5 bases. The CDR3 has 15 amino acids. Germline values: CDR1 SGHTA, CDR2 FQGNSA. DNA of the CDR3: TGTGCCAGCAGCTTCGGAGCGGGGGTGGGTGAGACCCAGTACTTC. This encodes CASSFGAGVGETQYF.

A few counts support this clonotype. The rearrangement links TRBV10-3 to TRBJ2-5, with 8 nucleotides matching TRBD1. Germline loops: CDR1 ENHRY, CDR2 SYGVKD. The ends lost 3 bases at V and 5 bases at J; junction bases unmatched: 8. This CDR3 has 15 residues. This chain's CDR3 is CAISDVGRGLETQYF. The CDR3 DNA reads TGTGCCATCAGTGATGTTGGCAGGGGGCTGGAGACCCAGTACTTC.

The rearrangement joins TRBV10-1 to TRBJ2-7; TRBD1 matches 7 bases. Germline CDR1 reads WNHNN; CDR2 reads SYGVQD (reference sequence). V dropped 4 bases and J dropped 6; count of bases not matched to a gene: 9. The CDR3 totals 14 residues. The CDR3 region has the DNA TGCGCCAGCAGTGCCCAGACAGGGTCGGTCGAGCAGTACTTC. Translation: CASSAQTGSVEQYF.

There are many counts of this clonotype. The chain carries TRBV6-1 and TRBJ2-6; D not certain. The CDR3 is made up of 14 amino acids. V was clipped by 5 bases and J by 2 bases, with 7 bases between them. Per germline, CDR1 MNHNS and CDR2 SASEGT. CDR3 in DNA: TGTGCCAGCAGTCCGGGCACTGGGGCCAACGTCCTGACTTTC. It codes for CASSPGTGANVLTF.

This clonotype was recorded at least ten times. The chain couples TRBV7-6 to TRBJ2-3; D is unclear. This CDR3 contains 12 residues. The V gene's germline CDR1 is SGHVS and CDR2 FNYEAQ. Trimming took 4 bases from V and 2 from J, leaving 4 bases between them. The CDR3 here is CASSSVTDTQYF. The CDR3 bases are TGTGCCAGCAGCTCTGTCACAGATACGCAGTATTTT.

The chain joins TRBV5-6 to TRBJ2-7; 11 bases are a match to TRBD2. Germline lookup yields CDR1 SGHDT and CDR2 YYEEEE. The CDR3 contains 14 residues. V dropped 4 bases and J dropped 3; count of bases not matched to a gene: 3. The CDR3 DNA reads as TGTGCCAGCAGCGGGACTAGCGGTTACTACGAGCAGTACTTC. Translated: CASSGTSGYYEQYF.

The CDR3: CSAGGVPADYTDTQYF. The CDR3 DNA reads TGCAGTGCCGGTGGGGTTCCAGCGGACTACACAGATACGCAGTATTTT. The genes are TRBV20-1 and TRBJ2-3, with D perhaps matching TRBD2 (6 bases). CDR3 length equals 16 residues. CDR1 is DFQATT, CDR2 SNEGSKA, per germline (reference sequence). The V end lost 6 bases, the J end lost 2 bases, and 21 bases lay between the germline ends.

The rearrangement uses TRBV11-2 and TRBJ2-5, with 13 bases lining up with TRBD2. CDR1 is SGHAT, CDR2 FQNNGV, per germline. The ends lost 4 bases at V and 3 bases at J; junction bases unmatched: 2. The CDR3 runs 15 residues. CDR3 DNA sequence: TGTGCCAGCAGCTATGGGACTAGCGGGAAAGAGACCCAGTACTTC. It is translated as CASSYGTSGKETQYF. The complete variable domain, with remaining parts taken from reference TRBV11-2 and TRBJ2-5, reads EAGVAQSPRYKIIEKRQSVAFWCNPISGHATLYWYQQILGQGPKLLIQFQNNGVVDDSQLPKDRFSAERLKGVDSTLKIQPAKLEDSAVYLCASSYGTSGKETQYFGPGTRLLVL.

The chain combines TRBV6-2 or TRBV6-3 with TRBJ2-1; D ambiguous. CDR3 size: 12 residues. Germline CDR1 is MNHEY and CDR2 is SVGEGT. V gave up 4 bases and J gave up 6 bases, with 7 bases separating them. CDR3 in amino acids: CASSSRANEQFF. The DNA for the CDR3 is TGTGCCAGCAGTTCTCGAGCCAATGAGCAGTTCTTC.

The chain uses TRBV10-3 and TRBJ2-7; 8 nucleotides match TRBD1. V lost 4 bases to trimming and J lost 3 bases; unmatched junction nucleotides: 2. Germline CDR1 and CDR2: ENHRY and SYGVKD. The CDR3 is made up of 13 amino acids. The CDR3 loop reads CAISAGQGYEQYF. CDR3 nucleotide sequence: TGTGCCATCAGTGCTGGACAGGGCTACGAGCAGTACTTC.

This clonotype has a handful of counts. This chain uses TRBV5-1 with TRBJ2-7, with TRBD1 matching 7 bases. The germline V gene encodes CDR1 SGHRS and CDR2 YFSETQ. With 3 bases clipped from V and 1 base from J, the junction kept 7 bases outside the gene matches. CDR3 size: 15 residues. The CDR3 sequence: CASSSDPTGSYEQYF. CDR3 in DNA: TGCGCCAGCAGCTCAGATCCGACAGGGTCCTACGAGCAGTACTTC.

This clonotype was counted at least ten times. This chain's CDR3 is CASSSSSEQYF. The CDR3 coding sequence is TGTGCCAGCAGTTCTTCCAGCGAGCAGTACTTC. The genes are TRBV28 and TRBJ2-7; D not certain. V lost 4 bases and J lost 6, with 7 bases in between. CDR1 MDHEN and CDR2 SYDVKM come from the germline V gene. The CDR3 loop spans 11 amino acids.

This clonotype has at least ten counts. V usage is TRBV11-2 and J usage is TRBJ1-6; no firm D call. The germline V and J ends were trimmed by 6 bases and 9 bases, with 9 bases remaining between them. Germline-derived CDR1 and CDR2 are SGHAT and FQNNGV. This CDR3 has 12 amino acids. CDR3 residues: CASSLTGSPLHF. CDR3 nucleotide sequence: TGTGCCAGCAGTCTCACGGGTTCACCCCTCCACTTT.

The chain combines TRBV29-1 with TRBJ2-7; D is undetermined. There are 11 residues in the CDR3. CDR1 SQVTM and CDR2 ANQGSEA come from the germline V gene. The ends were cut back, 4 bases at V and 0 bases at J, with 4 bases in the middle. CDR3 region: CSVVASYEQYF. The CDR3 DNA reads TGCAGCGTTGTCGCCTCCTACGAGCAGTACTTC.

This clonotype was seen repeatedly, ten times or more. The chain uses TRBV5-1 and TRBJ1-1, with a tentative D call TRBD1 (6 bases). V lost 2 bases to trimming and J lost 0 bases, with 17 bases between them. There are 17 residues in the CDR3. Germline CDR1 is SGHRS and CDR2 is YFSETQ. The CDR3 nucleotides are TGCGCCAGCAGCTTAACCCCAGGGGTCGCGATGAACACTGAAGCTTTCTTT. Protein product: CASSLTPGVAMNTEAFF.

The V gene is TRBV27, the J gene TRBJ2-1; TRBD2 matches 14 bases. From germline, CDR1 is MNHEY and CDR2 SMNVEV (reference sequence). V was clipped by 2 bases and J by 0 bases; unmatched bases: 6. The CDR3 totals 19 residues. The CDR3 loop is CASSLRTSGGQSSYNEQFF. In DNA form, the CDR3 reads TGTGCCAGCAGTTTACGGACTAGCGGGGGGCAGAGCTCCTACAATGAGCAGTTCTTC.

The gene calls are TRBV2 and TRBJ1-5; unclear D gene. CDR3 length equals 14 residues. With 4 bases removed from V and 2 bases from J, the gap between germline ends came to 9 bases. The germline V gene encodes CDR1 SNHLY and CDR2 FYNNEI. The CDR3 reads CASSVSSGNQPQHF. The CDR3 region has the DNA TGTGCCAGCAGTGTCAGCAGCGGCAATCAGCCCCAGCATTTT.

The V call is TRBV19, the J call TRBJ1-4, with 8 bases fitting TRBD1. In germline, CDR1 is LNHDA, CDR2 SQIVND (reference sequence). Trimming removed 9 bases from V and 4 bases from J; junction bases left unmatched: 4. CDR3 length: 13 amino acids. The CDR3 nucleotides are TGTGCCAGCGCGGGACAGGTTAATGAAAAACTGTTTTTT. Its protein is CASAGQVNEKLFF.

V is TRBV20-1 and J is TRBJ1-3; D is undetermined. The germline V and J ends were trimmed by 5 bases and 0 bases, with 11 bases remaining between them. Germline V gene lookup returns CDR1 DFQATT and CDR2 SNEGSKA (reference sequence). This CDR3 contains 14 residues. The DNA of the CDR3 is TGCAGTGCTCCCGACCTTTCCTCTGGAAACACCATATATTTT. It is translated as CSAPDLSSGNTIYF.

This clonotype was found many times. This chain uses TRBV11-2 with TRBJ1-6; D uncertain. This CDR3 region has 16 residues. V was shortened by 5 bases and J by 10 bases, with 21 bases between the two germline ends. CDR1 is SGHAT, CDR2 FQNNGV, per germline. The CDR3 loop is CASSHLKTGVSSPLHF. The CDR3 region has the DNA TGTGCCAGCAGCCACCTAAAGACGGGCGTCAGCTCACCCCTCCACTTT.

This clonotype was seen more than once but under ten times. The chain has TRBV6-6 and TRBJ2-1; TRBD2 matches at 8 bases. This CDR3 comprises 13 residues. After removal of 6 bases from V and 4 bases from J, the junction contained 2 bases not matched to a gene. Germline loops: CDR1 MNHNY, CDR2 SVGAGI (reference sequence). In DNA form, the CDR3 reads TGTGCCAGCAGGCGGGGGGATTACAATGAGCAGTTCTTC. Translated, it gives CASRRGDYNEQFF.

There are many counts of this clonotype. The chain uses TRBV7-3 and TRBJ2-1; possibly TRBD1 for D (5 bases). V lost 1 base, J lost 7 bases, and 17 bases lay in between. This CDR3 has 16 amino acids. Germline lookup yields CDR1 SGHTA and CDR2 FQGTGA. The CDR3 reads CASSLIGSARGNEQFF. In nucleotides, the CDR3 is TGTGCCAGCAGCTTAATAGGTTCGGCTAGGGGTAATGAGCAGTTCTTC.